This TCR beta chain was sequenced in a study of vaccination effects on CD4 cells after COVID-19. Whole-study findings and limits: Clonal contraction was marked in infection- and vaccine-induced clones late after vaccination.

Some clones are missing from TCRdb's copy, which holds only in-frame ones; the method was immunoSEQ multiplex PCR. The sample lists about 24,000 clones; 69% were seen once. In the ViraFEST assay, antigen-specific CD4+ clonotypes were identified by expansion after peptide-pool stimulation. Investigators separated out CD4+ T cells once approximately 10 days of culture had passed. Every participant took two doses of the BNT162b2 or mRNA-1273 vaccine. Nucleocapsid antibodies were negative in the vaccine recipients, who had never had SARS-CoV-2 infection. With 8.5 to 10 ug/ml peptides and 9 to 10 IU/ml IL-2, a few million PBMC per well were cultured. Trimming stripped 5 bases from V and 4 bases from J, with 19 bases between. Looked up from germline, CDR1 is SGHVS and CDR2 is FQNEAQ. CDR3 length: 16 residues. Concerning this clone itself: Its antigen is still unknown.

The genes are TRBV7-8 and TRBJ2-3; D call uncertain. The sample here was CD4+ T cells from PBMCs cultured with SARS-CoV-2 spike peptides, taken after COVID-19 vaccination. The TCR sequence derives from a human donor who received a COVID-19 vaccine. The CDR3 region is CASSRLTGPTPDTQYF. In DNA form, the CDR3 reads TGTGCCAGCAGCCGCCTGACGGGCCCGACCCCAGATACGCAGTATTTT.